This T cell receptor (beta chain) was documented in a study of patients and donors after allogeneic stem cell transplantation. The V gene lost 0 bases and the J gene lost 7 bases, with 10 bases spanning the gap. The CDR3 runs to 15 residues. Germline CDR1 is LGHNA and CDR2 is YSLEER. TCRdb re-derived calls from the RT-PCR reads in MiXCR, one entry per CDR3 protein. There are some 200,000 distinct CDR3 sequences in the sample; around 41% occur only once, and 33% lies in the top ten. The receptor comes from a human donor who was either an allogeneic HSCT recipient or a stem cell or donor lymphocyte infusion donor (not recorded which). It is not recorded whose cells these are; they may come from a transplant donor. This chain connects TRBV4-3 to TRBJ1-6; D remains ambiguous. Sequencing used blood, either unsorted or a sorted T cell fraction (not recorded which). Written as DNA, the CDR3 is TGCGCCAGCAGCCAAGACGGTTGGGAGAATTCACCCCTCCACTTT. Protein sequence: CASSQDGWENSPLHF.